These T cell receptor beta chains were read from a single sample in a study of blood T cell repertoires in COVID-19. This table comes from immunoSEQ multiplex PCR, and its TCRdb copy is limited to in-frame clones, with some not included. The sample records about 54,000 clones, about nine tenths being singletons. The specimen was peripheral blood. These receptors all stem from a woman aged 35 to 49 with active COVID-19. Both conserved end residues are part of each CDR3. Fields, in order: J gene, V gene, D gene, clone size, CDR3 DNA, CDR3 protein. A D gene is named only where the DNA matches it firmly. For some rows the clone size is stated as once, few or many, or as a class when expanded; others skip it.

j_call: TRBJ2-3
v_call: TRBV11-3
d_call: TRBD2
clone_size: NA
cdr3_nt: TGTGCCAGCAGCTGGAGCGGGGCCAGCACAGATACGCAGTATTTT
cdr3_aa: CASSWSGASTDTQYF

j_call: TRBJ1-1
v_call: TRBV25-1
d_call: TRBD1
clone_size: NA
cdr3_nt: TGTGCCAGCAGTGCTAAACAGGGGGGCACTGAAGCTTTCTTT
cdr3_aa: CASSAKQGGTEAFF

j_call: TRBJ2-1
v_call: TRBV6-8
d_call: TRBD1
clone_size: NA
cdr3_nt: TGTGCCAGCAGCCGAAAGGACAGGGCTGAGCAGTTCTTC
cdr3_aa: CASSRKDRAEQFF

j_call: TRBJ1-1
v_call: TRBV3-1/TRBV3-2
d_call: TRBD1
clone_size: NA
cdr3_nt: TGTGCCAGCAGCCCAAGACCCGGGACAGGGAACACTGAAGCTTTCTTT
cdr3_aa: CASSPRPGTGNTEAFF

j_call: TRBJ1-1
v_call: TRBV7-9
d_call: NA
clone_size: NA
cdr3_nt: TGTGCCAGCAGCTTAGCCGGGGGAAACACTGAAGCTTTCTTT
cdr3_aa: CASSLAGGNTEAFF

j_call: TRBJ2-7
v_call: TRBV5-6
d_call: NA
clone_size: NA
cdr3_nt: TGTGCCAGCAGCAGAGGATCAACCTACGAGCAGTACTTC
cdr3_aa: CASSRGSTYEQYF

j_call: TRBJ2-4
v_call: TRBV2
d_call: TRBD2
clone_size: NA
cdr3_nt: TGTGCCAGCAGTGGACTAGCGGGGGGAAAAAACATTCAGTACTTC
cdr3_aa: CASSGLAGGKNIQYF

j_call: TRBJ2-5
v_call: TRBV6-5
d_call: NA
clone_size: NA
cdr3_nt: TGTGCCAGCAGGGGTCGACAGTTCCAAGAGACCCAGTACTTC
cdr3_aa: CASRGRQFQETQYF

j_call: TRBJ2-7
v_call: TRBV7-9
d_call: NA
clone_size: few
cdr3_nt: TGTGCCAGCAGCCCTAATTTGGCGGGCTACGAGCAGTACTTC
cdr3_aa: CASSPNLAGYEQYF

j_call: TRBJ2-1
v_call: TRBV7-2
d_call: TRBD2
clone_size: NA
cdr3_nt: TGTGCCAGCAGCTCCCAAGCGGGGGTGGAATACAATGAGCAGTTCTTC
cdr3_aa: CASSSQAGVEYNEQFF

j_call: TRBJ1-1
v_call: TRBV7-3
d_call: NA
clone_size: NA
cdr3_nt: TGTGCCAGCAGCTTATATGGACAGCTGAACACTGAAGCTTTCTTT
cdr3_aa: CASSLYGQLNTEAFF

j_call: TRBJ2-1
v_call: TRBV27
d_call: TRBD2
clone_size: NA
cdr3_nt: TGTGCCAGCAGTTTGTTCCCCCCGGCTAGCGGGGGGGTAGGGGATGACGCCAATGAGCAGTTCTTC
cdr3_aa: CASSLFPPASGGVGDDANEQFF

j_call: TRBJ2-5
v_call: TRBV15
d_call: NA
clone_size: NA
cdr3_nt: TGTGCCACCAGCACGATCGACAGCCAAGAGACCCAGTACTTC
cdr3_aa: CATSTIDSQETQYF

j_call: TRBJ2-3
v_call: TRBV2
d_call: NA
clone_size: NA
cdr3_nt: TGTGCCAGCAGCCGGGACAACACAGATACGCAGTATTTT
cdr3_aa: CASSRDNTDTQYF

j_call: TRBJ1-3
v_call: TRBV18
d_call: NA
clone_size: NA
cdr3_nt: TGTGCCAGCTCACCGCTTATCACAGGGACCTCTGGAAACACCATATATTTT
cdr3_aa: CASSPLITGTSGNTIYF

j_call: TRBJ1-6
v_call: TRBV4-1
d_call: NA
clone_size: NA
cdr3_nt: TGCGCCAGCAGCCAGAGGGGACAAGGCTATAATTCACCCCTCCACTTT
cdr3_aa: CASSQRGQGYNSPLHF

j_call: TRBJ2-1
v_call: TRBV4-2
d_call: TRBD2
clone_size: NA
cdr3_nt: TGTGCCAGCAGCCAAGAAGGTTTAGTCGGACTAGCCTCTTACAATGAGCAGTTCTTC
cdr3_aa: CASSQEGLVGLASYNEQFF

j_call: TRBJ2-7
v_call: TRBV9
d_call: TRBD1
clone_size: once
cdr3_nt: TGTGCCAGCAGCCCACTTGGGCAGGGGGCGTTCTACGAGCAGTACTTC
cdr3_aa: CASSPLGQGAFYEQYF

j_call: TRBJ1-5
v_call: TRBV5-1
d_call: TRBD1
clone_size: NA
cdr3_nt: TGCGCCAGCAGCTCCCAGGGGGGTCCGGGTCAGCCCCAGCATTTT
cdr3_aa: CASSSQGGPGQPQHF

j_call: TRBJ1-1
v_call: TRBV7-8
d_call: TRBD1
clone_size: NA
cdr3_nt: TGTGCCAGCAGCGGCCGGACAGGGCAGGGTGTCACTGAAGCTTTCTTT
cdr3_aa: CASSGRTGQGVTEAFF

j_call: TRBJ2-3
v_call: TRBV4-1
d_call: TRBD2
clone_size: NA
cdr3_nt: TGCGCCAGCAGCCAAGGCACTTACTCTAGCGGGGGCACAGATACGCAGTATTTT
cdr3_aa: CASSQGTYSSGGTDTQYF

j_call: TRBJ1-6
v_call: TRBV18
d_call: TRBD1
clone_size: few
cdr3_nt: TGTGCCAGCTCGGCTAGACAGGGAAATAATTCACCCCTCCACTTT
cdr3_aa: CASSARQGNNSPLHF

j_call: TRBJ2-3
v_call: TRBV27
d_call: TRBD2
clone_size: NA
cdr3_nt: TGTGCCAGCAGCTACGCGGGGGGGACTAGCACAGATACGCAGTATTTT
cdr3_aa: CASSYAGGTSTDTQYF

j_call: TRBJ2-3
v_call: TRBV5-1
d_call: TRBD2
clone_size: NA
cdr3_nt: TGCGCCAGCAGCCCCCCCCCGGGGGGGTACACAGATACGCAGTATTTT
cdr3_aa: CASSPPPGGYTDTQYF

j_call: TRBJ2-5
v_call: TRBV11-3
d_call: NA
clone_size: NA
cdr3_nt: TGTGCCAGCAGCTTAGGAACAGGACAAGAGACCCAGTACTTC
cdr3_aa: CASSLGTGQETQYF